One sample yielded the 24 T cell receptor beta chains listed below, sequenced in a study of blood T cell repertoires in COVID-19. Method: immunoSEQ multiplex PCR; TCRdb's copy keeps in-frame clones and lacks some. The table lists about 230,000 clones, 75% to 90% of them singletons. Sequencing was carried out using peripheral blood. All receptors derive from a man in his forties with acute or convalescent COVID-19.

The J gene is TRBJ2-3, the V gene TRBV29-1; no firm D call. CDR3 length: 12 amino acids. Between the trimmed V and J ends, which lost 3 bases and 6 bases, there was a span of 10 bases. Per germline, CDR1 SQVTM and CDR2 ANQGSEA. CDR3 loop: CSVDVPSDTQYF. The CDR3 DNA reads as TGCAGCGTTGATGTCCCTTCGGATACGCAGTATTTT.

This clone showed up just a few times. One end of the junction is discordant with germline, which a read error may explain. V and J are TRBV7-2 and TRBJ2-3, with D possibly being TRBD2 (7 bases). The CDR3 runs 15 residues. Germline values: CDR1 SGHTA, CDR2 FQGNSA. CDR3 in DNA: TGTGCCAGCAGCTCAACCCTACCCGCGAGGGGGGGGTTGGATTTT. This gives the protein CASSSTLPARGGLDF.

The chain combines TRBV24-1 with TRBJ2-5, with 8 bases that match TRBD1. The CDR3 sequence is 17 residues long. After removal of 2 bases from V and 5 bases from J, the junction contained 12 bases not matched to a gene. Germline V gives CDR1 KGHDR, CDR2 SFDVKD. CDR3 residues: CATSDSRTGRSGETQYF. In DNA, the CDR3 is TGTGCCACCAGTGATTCACGGACAGGGCGCAGCGGGGAGACCCAGTACTTC.

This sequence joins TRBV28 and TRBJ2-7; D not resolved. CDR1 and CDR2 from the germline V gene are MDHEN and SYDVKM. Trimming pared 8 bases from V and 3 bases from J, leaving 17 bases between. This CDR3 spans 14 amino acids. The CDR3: CASFGPTSNYEQYF. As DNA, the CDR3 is TGTGCCAGCTTTGGGCCAACCTCTAACTACGAGCAGTACTTC.

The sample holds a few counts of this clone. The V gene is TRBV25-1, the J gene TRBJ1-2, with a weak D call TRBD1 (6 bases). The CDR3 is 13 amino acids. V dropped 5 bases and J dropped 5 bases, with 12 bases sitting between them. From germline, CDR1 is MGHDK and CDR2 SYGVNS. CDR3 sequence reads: CASSQRGGYGYTF. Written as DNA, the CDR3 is TGTGCCAGCAGTCAGAGGGGGGGGTATGGCTACACCTTC.

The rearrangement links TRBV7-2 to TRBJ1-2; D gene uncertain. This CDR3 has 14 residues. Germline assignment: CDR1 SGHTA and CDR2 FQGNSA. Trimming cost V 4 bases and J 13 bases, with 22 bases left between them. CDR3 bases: TGTGCCAGCAGCTCCCGGGGTGCCCCTTGGCTAGGCACCTTC. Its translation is CASSSRGAPWLGTF.

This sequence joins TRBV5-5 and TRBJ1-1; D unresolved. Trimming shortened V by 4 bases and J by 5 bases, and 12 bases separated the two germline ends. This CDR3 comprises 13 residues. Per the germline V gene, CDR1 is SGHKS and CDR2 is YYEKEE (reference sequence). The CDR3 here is CASSPNFRTEAFF. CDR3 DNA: TGTGCCAGCAGCCCCAATTTTCGGACTGAAGCTTTCTTT.

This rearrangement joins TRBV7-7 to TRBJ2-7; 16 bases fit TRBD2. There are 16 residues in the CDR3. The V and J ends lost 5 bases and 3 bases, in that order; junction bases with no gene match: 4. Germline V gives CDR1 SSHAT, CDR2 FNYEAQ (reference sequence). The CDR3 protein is CASSPGLAGGGYEQYF. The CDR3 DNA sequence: TGTGCCAGCAGCCCGGGACTAGCGGGAGGGGGCTACGAGCAGTACTTC. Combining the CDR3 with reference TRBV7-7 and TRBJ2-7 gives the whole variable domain GAGVSQSPRYKVTKRGQDVTLRCDPISSHATLYWYQQALGQGPEFLTYFNYEAQPDKSGLPSDRFSAERPEGSISTLTIQRTEQRDSAMYRCASSPGLAGGGYEQYFGPGTRLTVT.

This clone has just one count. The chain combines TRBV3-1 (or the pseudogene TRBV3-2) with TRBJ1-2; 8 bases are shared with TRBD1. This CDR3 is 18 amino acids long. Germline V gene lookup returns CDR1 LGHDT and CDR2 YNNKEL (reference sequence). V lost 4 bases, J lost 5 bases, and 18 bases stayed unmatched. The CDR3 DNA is TGTGCCAGCAGCCGCTGGGACAGGTCGTTGGGTCTGCCTTATGGCTACACCTTC. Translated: CASSRWDRSLGLPYGYTF.

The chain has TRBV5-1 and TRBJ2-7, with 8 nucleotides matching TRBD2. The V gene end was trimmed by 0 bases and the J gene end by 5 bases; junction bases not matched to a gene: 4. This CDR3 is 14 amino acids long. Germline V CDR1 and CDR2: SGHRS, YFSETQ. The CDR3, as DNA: TGCGCCAGCAGCTTGGCGGGAGGGCCAAACGAGCAGTACTTC. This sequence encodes CASSLAGGPNEQYF.

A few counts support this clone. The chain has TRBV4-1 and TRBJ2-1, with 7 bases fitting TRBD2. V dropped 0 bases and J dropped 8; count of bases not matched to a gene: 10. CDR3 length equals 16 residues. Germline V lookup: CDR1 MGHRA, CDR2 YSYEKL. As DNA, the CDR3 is TGCGCCAGCAGCCAAGATGTGGGAGGGCCTTTCTATGAGCAGTTCTTC. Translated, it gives CASSQDVGGPFYEQFF.

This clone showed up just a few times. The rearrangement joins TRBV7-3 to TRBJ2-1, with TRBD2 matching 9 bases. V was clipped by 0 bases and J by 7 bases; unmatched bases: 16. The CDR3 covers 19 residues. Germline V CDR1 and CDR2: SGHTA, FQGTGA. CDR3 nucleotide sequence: TGTGCCAGCAGCTTAACATCCCCGTCGACTAGCGGAAATCTGAATGAGCAGTTCTTC. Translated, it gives CASSLTSPSTSGNLNEQFF. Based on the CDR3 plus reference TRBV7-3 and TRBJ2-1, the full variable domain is GAGVSQTPSNKVTEKGKYVELRCDPISGHTALYWYRQSLGQGPEFLIYFQGTGAADDSGLPNDRFFAVRPEGSVSTLKIQRTERGDSAVYLCASSLTSPSTSGNLNEQFFGPGTRLTVL.

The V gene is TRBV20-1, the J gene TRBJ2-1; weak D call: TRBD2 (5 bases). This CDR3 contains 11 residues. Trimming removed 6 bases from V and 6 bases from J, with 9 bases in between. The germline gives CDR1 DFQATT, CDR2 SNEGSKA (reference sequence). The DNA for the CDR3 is TGCAGTGCCGGACTCTCCAATGAGCAGTTCTTC. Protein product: CSAGLSNEQFF.

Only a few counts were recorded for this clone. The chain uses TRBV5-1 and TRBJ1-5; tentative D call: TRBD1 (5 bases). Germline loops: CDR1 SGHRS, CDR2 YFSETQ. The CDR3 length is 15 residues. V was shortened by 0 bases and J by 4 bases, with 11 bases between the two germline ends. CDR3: CASSLAGGWNQPQHF. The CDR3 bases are TGCGCCAGCAGCTTGGCCGGGGGATGGAATCAGCCCCAGCATTTT. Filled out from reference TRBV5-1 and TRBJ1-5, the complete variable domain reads KAGVTQTPRYLIKTRGQQVTLSCSPISGHRSVSWYQQTPGQGLQFLFEYFSETQRNKGNFPGRFSGRQFSNSRSEMNVSTLELGDSALYLCASSLAGGWNQPQHFGDGTRLSIL.

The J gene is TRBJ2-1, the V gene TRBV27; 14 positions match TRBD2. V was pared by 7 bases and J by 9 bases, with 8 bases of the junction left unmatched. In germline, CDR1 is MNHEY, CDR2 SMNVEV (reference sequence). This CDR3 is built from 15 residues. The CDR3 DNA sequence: TGTGCCAGCACCGGACTAGCGGGAGGTATGGTTGAGCAGTTCTTC. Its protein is CASTGLAGGMVEQFF.

DNA of the CDR3: TGTGCCAGCAGCTTAGGTCCGGGTTACAATGAGCAGTTCTTC. It encodes CASSLGPGYNEQFF. The chain has TRBV7-2 and TRBJ2-1; D remains ambiguous. The CDR3 is 14 amino acids. Trimming cost V 1 base and J 4 bases, with 8 bases left between them. CDR1 and CDR2 from the germline V gene are SGHTA and FQGNSA.

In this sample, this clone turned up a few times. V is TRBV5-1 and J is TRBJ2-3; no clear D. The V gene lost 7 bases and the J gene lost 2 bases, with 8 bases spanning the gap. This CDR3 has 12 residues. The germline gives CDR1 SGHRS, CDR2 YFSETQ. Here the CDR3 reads CASGPNTDTQYF. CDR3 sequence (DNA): TGCGCCAGCGGGCCGAACACAGATACGCAGTATTTT.

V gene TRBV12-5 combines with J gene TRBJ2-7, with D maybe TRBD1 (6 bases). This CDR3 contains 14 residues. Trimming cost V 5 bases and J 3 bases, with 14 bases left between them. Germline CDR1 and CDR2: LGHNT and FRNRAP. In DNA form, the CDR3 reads TGTGCTAGTGGTACCGGACAGTGGAACTACGAGCAGTACTTC. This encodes CASGTGQWNYEQYF.

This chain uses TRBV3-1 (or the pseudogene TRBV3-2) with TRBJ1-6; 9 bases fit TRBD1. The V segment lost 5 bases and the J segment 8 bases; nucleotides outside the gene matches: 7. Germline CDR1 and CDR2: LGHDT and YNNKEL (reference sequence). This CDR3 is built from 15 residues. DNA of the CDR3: TGTGCCAGCAGCACACAGGGGGCTTCTGATTCACCCCTCCACTTT. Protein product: CASSTQGASDSPLHF.

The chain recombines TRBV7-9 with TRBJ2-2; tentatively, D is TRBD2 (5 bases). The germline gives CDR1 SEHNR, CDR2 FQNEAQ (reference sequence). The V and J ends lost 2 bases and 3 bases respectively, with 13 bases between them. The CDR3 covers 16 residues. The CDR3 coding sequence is TGTGCCAGCAGCTTAAGATTGGCGGGCTACACCGGGGAGCTGTTTTTT. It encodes CASSLRLAGYTGELFF. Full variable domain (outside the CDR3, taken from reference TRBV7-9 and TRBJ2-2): DTGVSQNPRHKITKRGQNVTFRCDPISEHNRLYWYRQTLGQGPEFLTYFQNEAQLEKSRLLSDRFSAERPKGSFSTLEIQRTEQGDSAMYLCASSLRLAGYTGELFFGEGSRLTVL.

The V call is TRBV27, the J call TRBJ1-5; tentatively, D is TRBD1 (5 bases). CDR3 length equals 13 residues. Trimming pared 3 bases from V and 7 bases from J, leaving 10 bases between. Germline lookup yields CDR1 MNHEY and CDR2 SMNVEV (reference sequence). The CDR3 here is CASSLGLGQPQHF. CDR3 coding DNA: TGTGCCAGCAGTTTGGGGCTGGGCCAGCCCCAGCATTTT.

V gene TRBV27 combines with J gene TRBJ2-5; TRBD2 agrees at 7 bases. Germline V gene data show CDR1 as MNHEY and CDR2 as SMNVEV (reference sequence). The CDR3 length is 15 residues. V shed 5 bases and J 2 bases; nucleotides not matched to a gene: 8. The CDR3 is CASSKASGIQETQYF. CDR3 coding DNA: TGTGCCAGCAGTAAAGCTAGCGGAATACAAGAGACCCAGTACTTC.

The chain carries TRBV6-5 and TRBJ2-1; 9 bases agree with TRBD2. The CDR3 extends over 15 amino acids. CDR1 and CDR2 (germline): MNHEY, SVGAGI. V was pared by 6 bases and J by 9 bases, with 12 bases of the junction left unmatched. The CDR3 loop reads CASSPPLAGKSEQFF. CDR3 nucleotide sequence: TGTGCCAGCAGCCCCCCCCTAGCGGGAAAGAGTGAGCAGTTCTTC.

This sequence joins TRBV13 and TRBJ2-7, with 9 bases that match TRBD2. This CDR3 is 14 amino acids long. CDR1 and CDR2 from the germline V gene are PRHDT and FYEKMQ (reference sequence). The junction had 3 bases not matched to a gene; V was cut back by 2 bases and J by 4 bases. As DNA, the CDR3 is TGTGCCAGCAGCTTAATAGCGGGAGTTTACGAGCAGTACTTC. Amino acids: CASSLIAGVYEQYF. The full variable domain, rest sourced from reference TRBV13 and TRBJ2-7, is AAGVIQSPRHLIKEKRETATLKCYPIPRHDTVYWYQQGPGQDPQFLISFYEKMQSDKGSIPDRFSAQQFSDYHSELNMSSLELGDSALYFCASSLIAGVYEQYFGPGTRLTVT.